Listed below are T cell receptor beta chains from one sample, sequenced in a study of patients and donors after allogeneic stem cell transplantation. TCRdb re-called the RT-PCR reads with MiXCR, one entry per CDR3 protein. Of some 880,000 distinct CDR3 sequences in the sample, roughly 17% were seen once. Sequenced material: blood, either unsorted or a sorted T cell fraction (not recorded which). These receptor sequences come from a human donor who was either an allogeneic HSCT recipient or a stem cell or donor lymphocyte infusion donor (not recorded which). It is not recorded whose cells these are; they may come from a transplant donor. CDR3s include the opening cysteine and the closing phenylalanine or tryptophan. A D gene is named only where the DNA matches it firmly. Clone sizes are given selectively: once, few, many, or a class where the clone is expanded.

.,TRBV7-2,TRBJ1-1,few,CASSPLMGRREGAFF,TGTGCCAGCAGCCCCCTTATGGGGAGAAGGGAGGGAGCTTTCTTT
.,TRBV5-1,TRBJ2-7,few,CASSLRSEDHYEQYF,TGCGCCAGCAGCTTGCGGTCCGAGGACCACTACGAGCAGTACTTC
TRBD2,TRBV20-1,TRBJ2-2,few,CSARDRSGRPGELFF,TGCAGTGCTAGAGATCGTTCCGGGAGGCCCGGGGAGCTGTTTTTT
TRBD1,TRBV18,TRBJ1-5,few,CASSRQGTAPNQPQHF,TGTGCCAGCTCCCGACAGGGAACAGCCCCTAATCAGCCCCAGCATTTT
TRBD1,TRBV10-3,TRBJ2-3,.,CAIKGQGPDTQYF,TGTGCCATCAAGGGACAGGGTCCAGATACGCAGTATTTT
.,TRBV10-3,TRBJ1-2,few,CAIQQENYGYTF,TGTGCCATACAACAGGAAAACTATGGCTACACCTTC
.,TRBV4-2,TRBJ2-2,few,CASSQDNSATGELFF,TGTGCCAGCAGCCAAGATAACAGTGCTACCGGGGAGCTGTTTTTT
.,TRBV5-6,TRBJ1-2,.,CASSLGPTGYGYTF,TGTGCCAGCAGCTTGGGTCCCACAGGCTATGGCTACACCTTC
.,TRBV10-2,TRBJ2-2,.,CASRWGQNTGELFF,TGCGCCAGCAGATGGGGCCAGAACACCGGGGAGCTGTTTTTT
TRBD1,TRBV20-1,TRBJ1-1,few,CSARDWDRGQRNTEAFF,TGCAGTGCTAGAGACTGGGACAGGGGGCAAAGGAACACTGAAGCTTTCTTT
TRBD2,TRBV20-1,TRBJ2-7,few,CSARVGGRSSYEQYF,TGCAGTGCTAGAGTGGGGGGGAGGAGCTCCTACGAGCAGTACTTC
.,TRBV4-1,TRBJ1-4,.,CASSPDKKLFF,TGCGCCAGCAGCCCCGACAAAAAACTGTTTTTT
TRBD2,TRBV12-3/TRBV12-4,TRBJ2-7,.,CASSPSPGLVYEQYF,TGTGCCAGCAGTCCCTCCCCGGGACTAGTCTACGAGCAGTACTTC
.,TRBV24-1,TRBJ1-2,.,CATSESGGYTF,TGTGCCACCAGTGAATCCGGTGGCTACACCTTC
TRBD1,TRBV10-3,TRBJ2-6,few,CATWDSLPSGANVLTF,TGTGCCACCTGGGACAGTCTACCCTCTGGGGCCAACGTCCTGACTTTC
.,TRBV29-1,TRBJ2-7,many,CSVEDNTYEQYF,TGCAGCGTTGAAGATAACACTTACGAGCAGTACTTC
.,TRBV27,TRBJ1-1,.,CASSLTDGGITEAFF,TGTGCCAGCAGTCTAACCGACGGGGGGATCACTGAAGCTTTCTTT
TRBD2,TRBV9,TRBJ2-3,.,CASSDGGATDTQYF,TGTGCCAGCAGCGACGGGGGGGCAACAGATACGCAGTATTTT
.,TRBV29-1,TRBJ1-1,.,CSVTKSENTEAFF,TGCAGCGTTACCAAGAGTGAGAACACTGAAGCTTTCTTT
.,TRBV4-3,TRBJ2-1,few,CASSQDNSGGYNEQFF,TGCGCCAGCAGCCAAGATAACAGTGGGGGATACAATGAGCAGTTCTTC
.,TRBV4-1,TRBJ1-5,few,CASSQERAGGAYQPQHF,TGCGCCAGCAGCCAAGAAAGGGCGGGGGGCGCATATCAGCCCCAGCATTTT
.,TRBV4-3,TRBJ2-1,few,CASSQGTLGGEQFF,TGCGCCAGCAGCCAAGGAACTCTAGGTGGTGAGCAGTTCTTC
.,TRBV5-1,TRBJ1-3,many,CASSFGSSGNTIYF,TGCGCCAGCAGCTTTGGGAGCTCTGGAAACACCATATATTTT